The 19 T cell receptor beta chains listed next were all sequenced from one sample in a study of T cells in Graves' hyperthyroidism and ophthalmopathy. Amplification targeted TCR beta CDR3 regions from RNA transcripts. HTBI primers drove first-round RT-PCR of the TCR CDR3. TCRdb called the multiplex PCR reads again in MiXCR, with one record for every CDR3 protein. The sample lists 350,000 or so distinct CDR3 sequences, around 20% occurring once. Sequenced sample: blood. The receptors derive from a woman aged 45 to 65 with Graves' hyperthyroidism.

There are a few counts of this clonotype. The V call is TRBV4-1, the J call TRBJ2-5; D perhaps matches TRBD2 (6 bases). This CDR3 is built from 16 residues. Germline CDR1 reads MGHRA; CDR2 reads YSYEKL. V was pared by 0 bases and J by 0 bases, with 11 bases between. CDR3 residues: CASSQEWGGYQETQYF. In DNA form, the CDR3 reads TGCGCCAGCAGCCAAGAATGGGGAGGATACCAAGAGACCCAGTACTTC.

The V call is TRBV9, the J call TRBJ2-5; possible D gene TRBD1, 5 bases. V dropped 0 bases and J dropped 2 bases, with 14 bases sitting between them. Per the germline V gene, CDR1 is SGDLS and CDR2 is YYNGEE. The CDR3 runs 16 residues. The CDR3 reads CASSVAMGLGQETQYF. CDR3 DNA sequence: TGTGCCAGCAGCGTAGCTATGGGGCTAGGGCAAGAGACCCAGTACTTC.

In its sample, this clonotype was seen many times. This rearrangement joins TRBV5-1 to TRBJ1-5; no clear D. Germline V gene data show CDR1 as SGHRS and CDR2 as YFSETQ. V was shortened by 0 bases and J by 8 bases, with 9 bases between the two germline ends. The CDR3 is 13 residues long. CDR3 amino acids: CASSLAWGEPQHF. The CDR3 coding sequence is TGCGCCAGCAGCTTGGCCTGGGGAGAGCCCCAGCATTTT.

V and J are TRBV6-2 or TRBV6-3 and TRBJ2-7; maybe TRBD1 (5 bases). The ends were cut back, 2 bases at V and 2 bases at J, with 7 bases in the middle. This CDR3 has 13 residues. Germline V gene sequence: CDR1 MNHEY, CDR2 SVGEGT. CDR3 loop: CASSYIQAYEQYF. In DNA, the CDR3 is TGTGCCAGCAGTTACATACAGGCCTACGAGCAGTACTTC.

This clonotype was counted many times. This sequence joins TRBV12-3 or TRBV12-4 and TRBJ1-5; TRBD1 matches 9 bases. V dropped 3 bases and J dropped 8; count of bases not matched to a gene: 14. The CDR3 is made up of 17 amino acids. The CDR3 sequence is CASSFEGGTGPRKPQHF. DNA for the CDR3: TGTGCCAGCAGTTTTGAGGGCGGGACAGGGCCCAGGAAGCCCCAGCATTTT.

The gene calls are TRBV11-3 and TRBJ2-7; a possible D gene is TRBD2 (7 bases). The CDR3 length is 15 residues. The germline V gene has CDR1 SGHNT and CDR2 YENEEA. Trimming removed 1 base from V and 1 base from J, with 11 bases in between. DNA for the CDR3: TGTGCCAGCAGCTTAGGGGGGGGCCGGTCCTACGAGCAGTACTTC. Amino acid sequence: CASSLGGGRSYEQYF. Combining the CDR3 with reference TRBV11-3 and TRBJ2-7 gives the whole variable domain EAGVVQSPRYKIIEKKQPVAFWCNPISGHNTLYWYLQNLGQGPELLIRYENEEAVDDSQLPKDRFSAERLKGVDSTLKIQPAELGDSAVYLCASSLGGGRSYEQYFGPGTRLTVT.

This clonotype came up many times. The V gene is TRBV7-9, the J gene TRBJ2-2; TRBD1 matches 11 bases. Trimming cost V 5 bases and J 3 bases; bases outside gene matches: 5. Germline assignment: CDR1 SEHNR and CDR2 FQNEAQ (reference sequence). The CDR3 loop spans 16 amino acids. The CDR3 sequence is CASSPWDRGDTGELFF. The CDR3 DNA reads TGTGCCAGCAGCCCATGGGACAGGGGGGACACCGGGGAGCTGTTTTTT.

This clonotype was seen ten or more times. V and J are TRBV10-3 and TRBJ1-2; weak D call: TRBD1 (6 bases). The CDR3 has 15 residues. Germline CDR1 and CDR2: ENHRY and SYGVKD. Between the trimmed V and J ends, which lost 0 bases and 0 bases, there was a span of 8 bases. The CDR3 region has the DNA TGTGCCATCAGTGAGTCAGGACAGTCTAACTATGGCTACACCTTC. This encodes CAISESGQSNYGYTF.

This clonotype was observed at least ten times. Germline and junction disagree at one end, which may indicate a read error. The CDR3 loop reads CASSLATNYGYTF. The CDR3 DNA reads as TGCGCCAGCAGCTTGGCCACTAACTATGGCTACACCTTC. The genes are TRBV7-9 and TRBJ1-2; unclear D gene. From germline, CDR1 is SEHNR and CDR2 FQNEAQ (reference sequence). This CDR3 has 13 amino acids.

The table lists this clonotype with a few counts. CDR3 loop: CASSSLGRIAKNIQYF. The DNA for the CDR3 is TGTGCCAGCAGCTCCCTAGGACGCATAGCCAAAAACATTCAGTACTTC. The chain uses TRBV5-6 and TRBJ2-4; D remains ambiguous. Germline CDR1 is SGHDT and CDR2 is YYEEEE. V lost 3 bases to trimming and J lost 0 bases, with 13 bases between them. The CDR3 covers 16 residues.

This clonotype was seen a few times. The V and J genes are TRBV24-1 and TRBJ1-1; D perhaps matches TRBD1 (6 bases). CDR3 length equals 14 residues. V shed 5 bases and J shed 2 bases, with 11 bases lying between them. The germline gives CDR1 KGHDR, CDR2 SFDVKD. CDR3 region: CATSAPGQNTEAFF. In nucleotides, the CDR3 is TGTGCCACCAGTGCCCCGGGACAAAACACTGAAGCTTTCTTT.

V gene TRBV4-1 combines with J gene TRBJ1-2; D unresolved. Germline values: CDR1 MGHRA, CDR2 YSYEKL. This CDR3 region has 14 residues. V lost 8 bases and J lost 6, with 19 bases in between. For the CDR3, the DNA is TGCGCCAGCGGAGGCCAACCGAAGACAAATGGCTACACCTTC. As protein: CASGGQPKTNGYTF.

There are many counts of this clonotype. V usage is TRBV20-1 and J usage is TRBJ2-7; D is unclear. Trimming took off 3 bases at V and 2 bases at J, with 11 bases between the two ends. Germline V lookup: CDR1 DFQATT, CDR2 SNEGSKA (reference sequence). The CDR3 contains 13 residues. CDR3 loop: CSARSDQTYEQYF. The CDR3 DNA sequence: TGCAGTGCTAGGAGTGACCAAACCTACGAGCAGTACTTC.

J is TRBJ2-3 and V is TRBV20-1; D is ambiguous. Germline V gives CDR1 DFQATT, CDR2 SNEGSKA (reference sequence). The CDR3 totals 10 residues. Trimming pared 7 bases from V and 6 bases from J, leaving 8 bases between. The CDR3 spells CSVGEDTQYF. The CDR3 DNA sequence: TGCAGTGTCGGCGAGGATACGCAGTATTTT.

This clonotype has ten or more counts. The chain carries TRBV20-1 and TRBJ1-2; TRBD1 is a possible D gene (5 bases). The CDR3 has 13 residues. Trimming cost V 0 bases and J 5 bases, with 10 bases left between them. Germline-derived CDR1 and CDR2 are DFQATT and SNEGSKA (reference sequence). DNA of the CDR3: TGCAGTGCTAGAGAGGGGGGGATTTATGGCTACACCTTC. It codes for CSAREGGIYGYTF.

This clonotype has more than one count but fewer than ten. This chain links TRBV20-1 with TRBJ1-2; D might be TRBD1 (5 bases). This CDR3 is built from 11 residues. V was shortened by 4 bases and J by 4 bases, with 7 bases between the two germline ends. Germline CDR1 and CDR2: DFQATT and SNEGSKA (reference sequence). The CDR3 spells CSATGAYGYTF. As DNA, the CDR3 is TGCAGTGCTACCGGGGCCTATGGCTACACCTTC.

This clonotype has a count of ten or more. This chain uses TRBV7-2 with TRBJ1-2, with a tentative D call TRBD1 (6 bases). CDR3 length: 15 residues. V was shortened by 7 bases and J by 5 bases, with 20 bases between the two germline ends. Per germline, CDR1 SGHTA and CDR2 FQGNSA. CDR3 DNA sequence: TGTGCCAGCAATTTACGGAAACAGGGTACTTATGGCTACACCTTC. This sequence encodes CASNLRKQGTYGYTF.

This clonotype was detected many times. Written as DNA, the CDR3 is TGCAGTGCTAGCAGGGGATCGAGCACTGAAGCTTTCTTT. This sequence encodes CSASRGSSTEAFF. J is TRBJ1-1 and V is TRBV20-1, with a weak D call TRBD1 (6 bases). CDR1 is DFQATT, CDR2 SNEGSKA, per germline (reference sequence). The CDR3 has 13 amino acids. Trimming shortened V by 3 bases and J by 4 bases, and 12 bases separated the two germline ends.

This clonotype was seen at least ten times. The V and J genes are TRBV29-1 and TRBJ2-7, with D tentatively TRBD2 (6 bases). CDR3 length equals 12 residues. The germline V and J ends were trimmed by 6 bases and 3 bases, with 12 bases remaining between them. Per the germline V gene, CDR1 is SQVTM and CDR2 is ANQGSEA. CDR3: CSVVGGNYEQYF. As DNA, the CDR3 is TGCAGCGTAGTAGGAGGGAACTACGAGCAGTACTTC.